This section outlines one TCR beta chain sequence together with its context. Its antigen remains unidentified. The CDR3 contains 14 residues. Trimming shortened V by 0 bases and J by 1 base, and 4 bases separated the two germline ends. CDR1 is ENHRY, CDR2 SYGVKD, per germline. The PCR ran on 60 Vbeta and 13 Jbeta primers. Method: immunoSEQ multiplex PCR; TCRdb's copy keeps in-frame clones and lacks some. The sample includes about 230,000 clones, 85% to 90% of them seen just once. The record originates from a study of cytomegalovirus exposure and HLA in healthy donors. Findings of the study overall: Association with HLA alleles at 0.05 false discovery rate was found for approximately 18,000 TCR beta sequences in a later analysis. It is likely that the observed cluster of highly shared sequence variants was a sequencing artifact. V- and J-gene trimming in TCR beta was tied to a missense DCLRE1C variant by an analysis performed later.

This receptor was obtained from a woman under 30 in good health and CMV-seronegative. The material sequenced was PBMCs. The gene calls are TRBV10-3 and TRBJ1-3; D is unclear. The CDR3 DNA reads TGTGCCATCAGTGAGTCTATGTCTGGAAACACCATATATTTT. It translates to CAISESMSGNTIYF.